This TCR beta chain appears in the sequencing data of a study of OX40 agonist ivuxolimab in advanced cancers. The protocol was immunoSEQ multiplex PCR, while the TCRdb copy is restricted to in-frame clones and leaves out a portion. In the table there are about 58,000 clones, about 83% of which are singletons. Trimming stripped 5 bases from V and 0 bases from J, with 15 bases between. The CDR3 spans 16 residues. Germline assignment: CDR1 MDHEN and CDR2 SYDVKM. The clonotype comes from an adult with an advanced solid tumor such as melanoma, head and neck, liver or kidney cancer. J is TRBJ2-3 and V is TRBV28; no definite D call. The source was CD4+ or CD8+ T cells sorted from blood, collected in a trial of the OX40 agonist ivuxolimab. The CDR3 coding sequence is TGTGCCAGCAGTCCCTTATATACGACTAGCACAGATACGCAGTATTTT. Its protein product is CASSPLYTTSTDTQYF.